This T cell receptor beta chain was recovered during a study of blood T cells in healthy people across ages (dated by TCRdb to 2015 to 2017). With regard to the full study: In model experiments, roughly one uniquely barcoded TCR beta cDNA molecule per two T cells was captured by template switching. Using deep sequencing normalized with unique cDNA molecular identifiers, the study measured how TCR beta repertoire diversity changes with age. To avoid experimental bias, donors of different ages were spread randomly across the sequencing lanes. Four age groups were formed from the donors: young (average approximately 16 years), middle-aged (less than 40), aged (62) and long-lived (roughly 88). Two additional independent replicas of 1 million unique cDNA reads from the same blood draw were analyzed for two donors (one aged 18 to 30 and one aged 80 or older).

As encoded in the germline V gene (reference sequence), CDR1 is DFQATT while CDR2 is SNEGSKA. Counted from cysteine to phenylalanine, this CDR3 has 18 amino acids. Only CDR3 DNA is held: 54 bases, read in frame from base 1. This clonotype was detected only a few times. Its antigen is not yet known. Per-base qualities were not stored, and no clone one base away is much larger. The library relied on 5' RACE. Sequencing was carried out with an Illumina HiSeq 2500. A second roughly 6 to 12 cycle PCR used a sample-barcoded 5' primer and a J-beta primer mix. A unique molecular identifier was introduced onto each TCR beta cDNA molecule by a template-switch 5' adaptor carrying 12 random nucleotides. Each sample yielded at least 2.5 million CDR3-containing paired-end reads. The Mint cDNA synthesis kit, primed by a TRBC-specific oligonucleotide, was used to synthesize first-strand cDNA from all RNA. Following uracil-DNA glycosylase treatment, all cDNA underwent a first 18-cycle PCR with the universal primers M1SS and BC2_uni_R. The original pipeline was this. For normalization, 1 million high-quality reads, each with a distinct molecular identifier, were randomly selected from each sample. Instead of being binned into consensus sequences, reads with shared molecular identifiers were discarded. CDR3 identification, clonotype clustering and error correction used MiTCR with a Q25 quality threshold and the strictest error-elimination algorithm. A nonparametric unseen species model with Euler transformation was used to estimate lower-bound total TCR beta diversity. TCRdb reran the public reads through fastp at Q25 and MiXCR, keeping productive beta chains. A single entry per CDR3 protein holds the most common genes and DNA from its merged rows. The V and J calls shown here were made by TCRdb, not taken from the authors' results. This sample has more than 1 million distinct CDR3 sequences in its table, and 35% to 55% of those were observed once. Around 18% of the sample lies in the top ten.

Paper-wide results and their limitations: Total diversity estimates from one million sequenced T cells were considered lower bounds and underestimates. Bulk unsorted PBMC profiling prevented conclusive comparison of naive and antigen-experienced compartments. The long-lived group showed more naive CD4+ T cells, fewer expanded clones and increased TCR diversity than the aged group, suggesting age selection. The percentage of naive T cells measured by flow cytometry correlated strongly with observed TCR beta diversity. Donor CMV infection status was unknown, potentially confounding age-related changes in expanded clonotypes. As age increased, observed TCR beta diversity per million T cells dropped in a roughly linear way, and a significant reduction was already evident by age 40.

The approximately 41 donors, aged 6 to 90 years, were systemically healthy Caucasian individuals from Russia. Around 10 milliliters of peripheral blood were drawn from each donor into EDTA-treated Vacutainer tubes. Ficoll-Paque density-gradient centrifugation was used to isolate PBMCs, with at least 6.5 million per sample. Total RNA, at least 6 micrograms per sample, was extracted from PBMCs with Trizol reagent. The percentages of naive CD45RAhigh/CD27high T cells were determined by flow cytometry on a PBMC aliquot from every donor. Recombination connected TRBV20-1 to TRBJ2-4, with 10 bases in between that match TRBD2. The closer fit of TRBJ2-7 to the DNA end suggests the J call may be wrong. The sequence derives from a woman aged 55-69 years in good health. Sequences were obtained from blood. The DNA sequence is given as TGCAGTGCCCAAAACTTGGGGCTAGCGGGAGTCAAACCCTACGAGCAGTACTTC. This encodes CSAQNLGLAGVKPYEQYF.